This T cell receptor beta chain is from a study of shared clonotypes between healthy human individuals. Replicate PCRs from sorted subsets contained 200 ng DNA, which is 29,000 or so T cell genomes. How the authors handled the data: Junction-only immunoSEQ sequences carried no quality scores, so filtering differed. The assay was immunoSEQ multiplex PCR, and TCRdb's table has in-frame clones only and misses some. Clonal size and the V and J genes are those of that table, whereas D and trimming came from the DNA. The repertoire holds some 1,100,000 clones, approximately 80% seen once, with 0.5% to 0.6% in the top ten. This CDR3 is 15 amino acids long. The germline V gene encodes CDR1 KGHSH and CDR2 LQKENI. Unmatched junction bases numbered 8, after V lost 4 bases and J lost 4 bases. This clone appeared a single time.

The sequenced sample consisted of memory CD4+ T cells from PBMCs. Stated subset: CD45RA-negative fraction. The chain links TRBV18 to TRBJ2-7; 9 bases match TRBD1. This TCR came from a man in his late teens or twenties in good health. Some clones in this sample may be carry-over from other donors' samples. The chain's CDR3 is CASSRTGTGKYEQYF. The CDR3 DNA is TGTGCCAGCTCACGAACCGGGACAGGGAAATACGAGCAGTACTTC.